This entry lists 8 T cell receptor beta chains sequenced from one sample in a study of cytomegalovirus exposure and HLA in healthy donors. The PCR used 60 Vbeta and 13 Jbeta primers. Clones were read by immunoSEQ multiplex PCR, and TCRdb kept only the in-frame ones, dropping some. Of 170,000 or so clones in the sample, around three quarters were seen once. The sequencing input was PBMCs. The receptor set was obtained from a boy between 10 and 17 years old in good health and CMV-seronegative.

On this clone: Other DNA sequences of this sample code for an identical CDR3. The gene calls are TRBV5-1 and TRBJ2-7; unclear D gene. Germline CDR1 and CDR2: SGHRS and YFSETQ. V dropped 2 bases and J dropped 5 bases, with 8 bases sitting between them. The CDR3 extends over 12 amino acids. The DNA of the CDR3 is TGCGCCAGCAGCTTTGCCACAGACGAGCAGTACTTC. It specifies CASSFATDEQYF.

The genes are TRBV27 and TRBJ2-7; TRBD1 matches at 10 bases. CDR3 length: 14 residues. With 5 bases clipped from V and 5 bases from J, the junction kept 6 bases outside the gene matches. The germline V gene encodes CDR1 MNHEY and CDR2 SMNVEV (reference sequence). CDR3 DNA sequence: TGTGCCAGCAGTCCAGGGACAGGGGCCCACGAGCAGTACTTC. Translating gives CASSPGTGAHEQYF.

V usage is TRBV29-1 and J usage is TRBJ1-1; TRBD1 might be the D (5 bases). The CDR3 loop spans 11 amino acids. Germline CDR1 and CDR2: SQVTM and ANQGSEA. V was cut by 3 bases and J by 8 bases, with 10 bases left in between. In DNA, the CDR3 is TGCAGCGTTGATGTTTACAGGGAAGCTTTCTTT. The encoded protein is CSVDVYREAFF. The variable domain in full, completed from reference TRBV29-1 and TRBJ1-1, reads SAVISQKPSRDICQRGTSLTIQCQVDSQVTMMFWYRQQPGQSLTLIATANQGSEATYESGFVIDKFPISRPNLTFSTLTVSNMSPEDSSIYLCSVDVYREAFFGQGTRLTVV.

The rearrangement joins TRBV15 to TRBJ2-7, with D perhaps TRBD2 (6 bases). Trimming cost V 0 bases and J 2 bases, with 8 bases left between them. Germline assignment: CDR1 LNHNV and CDR2 YYDKDF (reference sequence). CDR3 size: 14 residues. This CDR3 is CATSRDGGTYEQYF. CDR3 sequence (DNA): TGTGCCACCAGCAGAGATGGGGGGACCTACGAGCAGTACTTC.

This clone occurred a few times. V usage is TRBV11-2 and J usage is TRBJ1-2; 10 bases line up with TRBD1. The CDR3 is 13 residues long. CDR1 is SGHAT and CDR2 is FQNNGV in the germline V gene. J gave up 5 bases and V 5 bases, and 2 bases lay outside the gene matches. CDR3 in amino acids: CASSEGQGYGYTF. DNA of the CDR3: TGTGCCAGCAGCGAGGGACAGGGGTATGGCTACACCTTC.

Of note for this clone: The same CDR3 also results from other DNA sequences found in this sample. This chain joins TRBV5-6 and TRBJ1-2; TRBD1 agrees at 7 bases. J gave up 2 bases and V 4 bases, and 2 bases lay outside the gene matches. This CDR3 region has 13 residues. Germline V CDR1 and CDR2: SGHDT, YYEEEE. CDR3 amino acids: CASSPGQNYGYTF. The CDR3 DNA sequence: TGTGCCAGCAGCCCGGGACAGAACTATGGCTACACCTTC.

V usage is TRBV27 and J usage is TRBJ2-3, with 8 nucleotides matching TRBD2. The V segment lost 4 bases and the J segment 2 bases; nucleotides outside the gene matches: 8. Germline-derived CDR1 and CDR2 are MNHEY and SMNVEV (reference sequence). The length of the CDR3 is 16 residues. The CDR3 region is CASSYGAGDYTDTQYF. The CDR3 DNA follows: TGTGCCAGCAGTTACGGAGCGGGGGATTACACAGATACGCAGTATTTT.

V gene TRBV27 combines with J gene TRBJ1-1; a weak D match, TRBD1 (5 bases). The CDR3 totals 13 residues. Germline CDR1 MNHEY, CDR2 SMNVEV (reference sequence). Trimming pared 2 bases from V and 3 bases from J, leaving 7 bases between. CDR3 coding DNA: TGTGCCAGCAGTTTAATAGGGGACACTGAAGCTTTCTTT. This encodes CASSLIGDTEAFF.